A selection of T cell receptor beta chains follows, all from one sample in a study of blood T cell repertoires in COVID-19. Profiled with immunoSEQ multiplex PCR; TCRdb holds only in-frame clones, not every one. The sample yields approximately 120,000 clones, around four fifths seen once. The sample consisted of peripheral blood. The receptors here all came from an elderly man with active or convalescent COVID-19. CDR3s include the opening cysteine and the closing phenylalanine or tryptophan. The D gene is left open where the match is weak. The size of a clone is reported for some rows only, either as once, few or many, or as a class for expanded clones.

CDR3aa: CASTPLAGGSYNEQFF
CDR3nt: TGTGCCAGCACCCCACTAGCGGGGGGCTCCTACAATGAGCAGTTCTTC
v_gene: TRBV27
d_gene: TRBD2
abundance: .
j_gene: TRBJ2-1

CDR3aa: CASSRMGQGPYNEQFF
CDR3nt: TGCGCCAGCAGCCGCATGGGGCAGGGCCCCTACAATGAGCAGTTCTTC
v_gene: TRBV5-1
d_gene: .
abundance: .
j_gene: TRBJ2-1

CDR3aa: CASSYNRGLGGSEKLFF
CDR3nt: TGTGCCAGCAGTTACAACAGGGGGCTTGGCGGATCGGAAAAACTGTTTTTT
v_gene: TRBV6-2/TRBV6-3
d_gene: TRBD1
abundance: .
j_gene: TRBJ1-4

CDR3aa: CASSSDRGPYEQYF
CDR3nt: TGCGCCAGCAGCTCGGACAGGGGCCCCTACGAGCAGTACTTC
v_gene: TRBV5-1
d_gene: TRBD1
abundance: .
j_gene: TRBJ2-7

CDR3aa: CASSLRGETGELFF
CDR3nt: TGTGCCAGCAGTCTCCGTGGGGAGACCGGGGAGCTGTTTTTT
v_gene: TRBV6-2/TRBV6-3
d_gene: .
abundance: .
j_gene: TRBJ2-2

CDR3aa: CANPAGELFF
CDR3nt: TGTGCCAACCCGGCCGGGGAGCTGTTTTTT
v_gene: TRBV6-5
d_gene: .
abundance: few
j_gene: TRBJ2-2

CDR3aa: CASSTGVGGYTF
CDR3nt: TGTGCCAGCTCCACCGGGGTGGGAGGCTACACCTTC
v_gene: TRBV27
d_gene: .
abundance: .
j_gene: TRBJ1-2

CDR3aa: CASSQDAGLRTDTQYF
CDR3nt: TGTGCCAGCAGCCAAGATGCGGGACTCCGCACAGATACGCAGTATTTT
v_gene: TRBV14
d_gene: .
abundance: once
j_gene: TRBJ2-3

CDR3aa: CASSAQGTGANEKLFF
CDR3nt: TGTGCCAGCAGCGCCCAGGGGACAGGGGCTAATGAAAAACTGTTTTTT
v_gene: TRBV9
d_gene: TRBD1
abundance: .
j_gene: TRBJ1-4

CDR3aa: CSVEEGQDINYGYTF
CDR3nt: TGCAGCGTTGAAGAAGGACAGGATATTAACTATGGCTACACCTTC
v_gene: TRBV29-1
d_gene: TRBD1
abundance: .
j_gene: TRBJ1-2

CDR3aa: CASRTSGSTDTQYF
CDR3nt: TGTGCCAGCAGGACTAGCGGTAGCACAGATACGCAGTATTTT
v_gene: TRBV25-1
d_gene: TRBD2
abundance: few
j_gene: TRBJ2-3